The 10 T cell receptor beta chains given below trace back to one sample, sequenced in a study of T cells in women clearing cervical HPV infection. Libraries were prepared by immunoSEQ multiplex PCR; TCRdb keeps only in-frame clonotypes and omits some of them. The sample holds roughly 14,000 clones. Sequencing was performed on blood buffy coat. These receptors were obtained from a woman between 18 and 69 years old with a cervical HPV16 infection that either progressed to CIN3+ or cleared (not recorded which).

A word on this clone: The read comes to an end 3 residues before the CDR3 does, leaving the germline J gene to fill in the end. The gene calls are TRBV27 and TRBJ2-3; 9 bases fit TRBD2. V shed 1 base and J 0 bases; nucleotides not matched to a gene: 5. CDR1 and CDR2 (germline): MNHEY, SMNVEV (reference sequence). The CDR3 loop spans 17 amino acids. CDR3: CASSLLSGRTSTDTQYF. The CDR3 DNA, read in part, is TGTGCCAGCAGTTTATTAAGCGGGAGGACTAGCACAGATACG.

CDR3 loop: CASAANPGLAGVGEQFF. CDR3 bases read: TGTGCCAGCGCAGCGAATCCGGGACTAGCGGGAGTAGGTGAG. The chain is built from TRBV2 and TRBJ2-1; 14 bases map to TRBD2. Read data end 3 residues before the CDR3 end; the end is taken from the germline J gene. The CDR3 sequence is 17 residues long. Germline values: CDR1 SNHLY, CDR2 FYNNEI. V lost 8 bases and J lost 9; bases outside the gene matches: 15.

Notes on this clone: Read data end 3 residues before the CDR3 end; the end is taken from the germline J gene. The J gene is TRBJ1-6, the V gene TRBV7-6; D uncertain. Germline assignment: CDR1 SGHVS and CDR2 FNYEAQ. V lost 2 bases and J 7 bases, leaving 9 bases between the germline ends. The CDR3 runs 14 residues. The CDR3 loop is CASSLFFGNSPLHF. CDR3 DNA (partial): TGTGCCAGCAGCTTATTCTTCGGGAATTCACCC.

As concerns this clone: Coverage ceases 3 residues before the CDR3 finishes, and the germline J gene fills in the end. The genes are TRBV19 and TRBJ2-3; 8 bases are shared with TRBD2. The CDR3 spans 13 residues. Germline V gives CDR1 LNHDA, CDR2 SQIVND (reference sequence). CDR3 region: CASSRTSRETQYF. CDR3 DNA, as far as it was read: TGTGCCAGTAGTAGGACTAGCAGGGAGACG.

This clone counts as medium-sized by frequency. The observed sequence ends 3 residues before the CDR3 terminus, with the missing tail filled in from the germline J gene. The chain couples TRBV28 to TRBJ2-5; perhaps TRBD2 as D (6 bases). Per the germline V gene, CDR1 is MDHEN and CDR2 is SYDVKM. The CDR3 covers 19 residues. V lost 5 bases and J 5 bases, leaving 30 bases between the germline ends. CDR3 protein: CASSGKGLLALRIGETQYF. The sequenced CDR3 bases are TGTGCCAGCAGTGGAAAAGGACTACTAGCCTTACGGATCGGGGAGACC.

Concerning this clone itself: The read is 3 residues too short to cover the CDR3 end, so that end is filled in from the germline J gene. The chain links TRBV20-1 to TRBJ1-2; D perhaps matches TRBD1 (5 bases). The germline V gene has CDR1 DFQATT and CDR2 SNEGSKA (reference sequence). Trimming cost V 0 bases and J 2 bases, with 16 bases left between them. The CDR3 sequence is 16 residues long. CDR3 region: CSARDLEGRKNYGYTF. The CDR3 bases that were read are TGCAGTGCTAGAGATCTGGAGGGGAGGAAAAACTATGGC.

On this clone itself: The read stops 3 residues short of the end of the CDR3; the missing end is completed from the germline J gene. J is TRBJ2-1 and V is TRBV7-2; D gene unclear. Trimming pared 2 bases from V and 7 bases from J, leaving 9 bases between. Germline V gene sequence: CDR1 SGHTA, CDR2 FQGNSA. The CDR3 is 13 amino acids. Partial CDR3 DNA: TGTGCCAGCAGCTTAATACAGTATAATGAG. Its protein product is CASSLIQYNE. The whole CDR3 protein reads CASSLIQYNEQFF.

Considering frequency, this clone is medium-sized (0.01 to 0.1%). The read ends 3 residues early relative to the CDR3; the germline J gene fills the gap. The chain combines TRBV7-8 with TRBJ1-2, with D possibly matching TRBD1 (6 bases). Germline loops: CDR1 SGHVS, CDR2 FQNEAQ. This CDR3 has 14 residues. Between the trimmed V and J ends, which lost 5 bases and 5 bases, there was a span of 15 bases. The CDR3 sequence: CASSPRTETYGYTF. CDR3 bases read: TGTGCCAGCAGCCCCCGGACAGAAACTTATGGC.

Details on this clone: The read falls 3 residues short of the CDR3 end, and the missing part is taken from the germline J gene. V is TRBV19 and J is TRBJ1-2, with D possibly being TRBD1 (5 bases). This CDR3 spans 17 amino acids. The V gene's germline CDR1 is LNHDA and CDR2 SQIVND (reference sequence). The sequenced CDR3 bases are TGTGCCAGTAGTATAGAGAGAGCGGGACTAGCGGTCGATACC. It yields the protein CASSIERAGLAVDT. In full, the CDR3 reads CASSIERAGLAVDTYTF.

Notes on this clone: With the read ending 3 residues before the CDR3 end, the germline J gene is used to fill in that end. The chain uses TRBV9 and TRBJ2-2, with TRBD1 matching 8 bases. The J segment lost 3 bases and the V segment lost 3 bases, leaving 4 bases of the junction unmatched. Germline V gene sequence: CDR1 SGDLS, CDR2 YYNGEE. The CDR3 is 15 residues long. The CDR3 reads CASSGGQVDTGELFF. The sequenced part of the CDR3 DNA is TGTGCCAGCAGCGGGGGACAGGTTGACACCGGGGAG.